Shown below are 21 T cell receptor beta chains from a single sample sequenced in a study of T-cell memory formation after mild COVID-19. TCRdb re-called the 5' RACE reads with MiXCR, one entry per CDR3 protein. This table has fewer than 50,000 distinct CDR3 sequences, around 10% appearing once. The sequenced sample consisted of PBMCs or a T cell subset sorted from them (not recorded which). The source of these receptors is a man between 18 and 29 years old who had mild COVID-19 (a few samples of this study predate the infection). Cell type and time point are not known.

This clonotype is classed as medium-sized. This rearrangement joins TRBV20-1 to TRBJ2-1; 15 bases line up with TRBD2. CDR3 length equals 14 residues. The trim removed 6 bases at V and 7 bases at J, leaving 4 bases unmatched. Germline V gene lookup returns CDR1 DFQATT and CDR2 SNEGSKA (reference sequence). DNA of the CDR3: TGCAGTGCCGGACTAGCGGGGGGGCCAAATGAGCAGTTCTTC. Amino acid sequence: CSAGLAGGPNEQFF.

This clonotype showed up many times. The CDR3 spells CASSPGANYGYTF. The CDR3, as DNA: TGTGCCAGCAGTCCGGGGGCTAACTATGGCTACACCTTC. The chain is built from TRBV28 and TRBJ1-2, with D maybe TRBD1 (5 bases). The length of the CDR3 is 13 residues. The germline gives CDR1 MDHEN, CDR2 SYDVKM. V lost 5 bases to trimming and J lost 0 bases, with 7 bases between them.

This clonotype was seen a few times. This sequence joins TRBV29-1 and TRBJ2-5; D uncertain. From germline, CDR1 is SQVTM and CDR2 ANQGSEA. The CDR3 runs 11 residues. Trimming removed 4 bases at V and 1 base at J, with 4 bases between. Written as DNA, the CDR3 is TGCAGCGTTGGCGTCCAAGAGACCCAGTACTTC. Its translation: CSVGVQETQYF.

The V gene is TRBV6-2 or TRBV6-3, the J gene TRBJ2-2, with 7 bases identical to TRBD1. Germline loops: CDR1 MNHEY, CDR2 SVGEGT. The trim removed 5 bases at V and 5 bases at J, leaving 11 bases unmatched. This CDR3 comprises 16 residues. CDR3: CASSRGDRDLTGELFF. The CDR3 nucleotides are TGTGCCAGCAGTCGAGGTGACAGGGATCTTACCGGGGAGCTGTTTTTT.

A few counts support this clonotype. The gene calls are TRBV4-2 and TRBJ1-6; no clear D gene. The germline gives CDR1 LGHNA, CDR2 YNFKEQ. The CDR3 runs to 16 residues. V was trimmed by 1 base and J by 7 bases, leaving 14 bases between them. CDR3 loop: CASSQVSWTVNSPLHF. In nucleotides, the CDR3 is TGTGCCAGCAGCCAAGTTTCGTGGACGGTAAATTCACCCCTCCACTTT.

V and J are TRBV7-9 and TRBJ2-5, with 13 bases fitting TRBD2. This CDR3 is built from 15 residues. V dropped 5 bases and J dropped 5; count of bases not matched to a gene: 5. Per germline, CDR1 SEHNR and CDR2 FQNEAQ (reference sequence). CDR3 DNA sequence: TGTGCCAGCAGCCCGGGACTAGCGGGGTTGGAGACCCAGTACTTC. Its protein is CASSPGLAGLETQYF.

This clonotype was detected many times. V usage is TRBV24-1 and J usage is TRBJ2-1, with D tentatively TRBD1 (6 bases). Germline CDR1 is KGHDR and CDR2 is SFDVKD. The CDR3 sequence is 14 residues long. V gave up 6 bases and J gave up 1 base, with 9 bases separating them. CDR3 protein: CATSRGQSYNEQFF. The CDR3 DNA is TGTGCCACCAGTCGGGGACAATCCTACAATGAGCAGTTCTTC.

This clonotype was seen only a few times. The genes are TRBV7-9 and TRBJ1-5; 7 nucleotides align to TRBD1. J gave up 3 bases and V 3 bases, and 8 bases lay outside the gene matches. The CDR3 sequence is 16 residues long. CDR1 is SEHNR, CDR2 FQNEAQ, per germline (reference sequence). The CDR3 DNA reads as TGTGCCAGCAGCTTCTCTGGCAGGGGGTTCAATCAGCCCCAGCATTTT. Residues: CASSFSGRGFNQPQHF.

The chain combines TRBV11-2 with TRBJ2-1; D remains ambiguous. V lost 5 bases and J 0 bases, leaving 17 bases between the germline ends. Germline CDR1 and CDR2: SGHAT and FQNNGV. The CDR3 runs 17 residues. Here the CDR3 reads CASSAGPSLLSYNEQFF. The CDR3 nucleotides are TGTGCCAGCAGCGCAGGCCCTTCCCTCCTCTCCTACAATGAGCAGTTCTTC.

The chain carries TRBV19 and TRBJ1-1, with TRBD1 matching 7 bases. This CDR3 is 15 amino acids long. The V gene's germline CDR1 is LNHDA and CDR2 SQIVND (reference sequence). V trimming: 1 base; J trimming: 3 bases; junction bases outside the gene matches: 5. CDR3 nucleotides: TGTGCCAGTAGTATAGCCCGAGACAGGGACACTGAAGCTTTCTTT. Protein sequence: CASSIARDRDTEAFF.

The chain combines TRBV29-1 with TRBJ2-7, with 9 bases identical to TRBD2. The CDR3 is 16 residues long. CDR1 and CDR2 from the germline V gene are SQVTM and ANQGSEA. V lost 4 bases and J lost 2; bases outside the gene matches: 12. Here the CDR3 reads CSVVGGGASSTYEQYF. In DNA form, the CDR3 reads TGCAGCGTTGTAGGCGGGGGGGCCTCTTCGACCTACGAGCAGTACTTC.

The V call is TRBV7-2, the J call TRBJ2-7; 9 bases align to TRBD1. Germline assignment: CDR1 SGHTA and CDR2 FQGNSA. The CDR3 totals 14 residues. The J segment lost 7 bases and the V segment lost 2 bases, leaving 6 bases of the junction unmatched. In DNA, the CDR3 is TGTGCCAGCAGCTTAATACAGGGGGCGGGTGAGCAGTACGTC. This gives the protein CASSLIQGAGEQYV.

This clonotype is termed medium-sized. The chain has TRBV5-1 and TRBJ2-2; D might be TRBD1 (6 bases). Germline-derived CDR1 and CDR2 are SGHRS and YFSETQ. The CDR3 has 14 residues. Trimming cost V 3 bases and J 7 bases, with 13 bases left between them. CDR3 DNA sequence: TGCGCCAGCAGCTCCGGTGGGGGCGGCGGGGAGCTGTTTTTT. The encoded protein is CASSSGGGGGELFF.

The chain couples TRBV2 to TRBJ1-5; D unclear. Trimming removed 4 bases from V and 0 bases from J, with 7 bases in between. The CDR3 is 14 residues long. Germline values: CDR1 SNHLY, CDR2 FYNNEI. In DNA, the CDR3 is TGTGCCAGCAGTGGTATCCGTAGCAATCAGCCCCAGCATTTT. Translation gives CASSGIRSNQPQHF.

The rearrangement joins TRBV6-6 to TRBJ2-7; the D gene is possibly TRBD2 (5 bases). This CDR3 contains 14 residues. The V end lost 6 bases, the J end lost 3 bases, and 15 bases lay between the germline ends. CDR1 and CDR2 (germline): MNHNY, SVGAGI (reference sequence). The CDR3 DNA sequence: TGTGCCAGCAGAAGAGGGTTCTCCTACTACGAGCAGTACGTC. It specifies CASRRGFSYYEQYV.

This clonotype turned up a few times. The rearrangement joins TRBV7-3 to TRBJ1-6; 9 bases map to TRBD1. This CDR3 has 15 amino acids. With V trimmed by 5 bases and J by 7 bases, 6 bases remained unmatched. The germline V gene encodes CDR1 SGHTA and CDR2 FQGTGA. The CDR3, as DNA: TGTGCCAGCAGCGCGGGACAGGGCGCGAATTCACCCCTCCACTTT. Its protein product is CASSAGQGANSPLHF.

This clonotype occurred many times. The J gene is TRBJ2-3, the V gene TRBV6-2 or TRBV6-3; D gene uncertain. Trimming stripped 6 bases from V and 13 bases from J, with 20 bases between. The CDR3 has 13 amino acids. The V gene's germline CDR1 is MNHEY and CDR2 SVGEGT. The chain's CDR3 is CASSRRTGPPEYF. CDR3 in DNA: TGTGCCAGCAGCCGAAGAACCGGGCCCCCAGAGTATTTT.

The chain joins TRBV7-9 to TRBJ1-2; D unclear. The CDR3 is 15 amino acids. V was cut by 1 base and J by 5 bases, with 14 bases left in between. Germline loops: CDR1 SEHNR, CDR2 FQNEAQ (reference sequence). CDR3 in amino acids: CASSLGAAGAYGYTF. The CDR3, as DNA: TGTGCCAGCAGCTTAGGTGCGGCAGGAGCTTATGGCTACACCTTC.

This clonotype was recorded a few times. V and J are TRBV9 and TRBJ2-3; unclear D gene. This CDR3 is built from 12 residues. Trimming stripped 0 bases from V and 5 bases from J, with 4 bases between. Germline values: CDR1 SGDLS, CDR2 YYNGEE. The CDR3 region has the DNA TGTGCCAGCAGCGTAGTCCAAGATACGCAGTATTTT. Its protein product is CASSVVQDTQYF.

CDR3 coding DNA: TGCGCCAGCAGCCGCAATGGTAAGGCCGTCGAGCAGTACTTC. Encoded protein: CASSRNGKAVEQYF. The rearrangement links TRBV5-1 to TRBJ2-7, with D hard to call. V was shortened by 4 bases and J by 6 bases, with 17 bases between the two germline ends. In germline, CDR1 is SGHRS, CDR2 YFSETQ. The CDR3 extends over 14 amino acids.

This clonotype appeared a few times. The rearrangement joins TRBV21-1 to TRBJ2-7; the DNA was not used to check the table's D call, TRBD2. TRBV21-1 constitutes a pseudogene. There are 13 residues in the CDR3. The CDR3 protein is CASRVRATYEQYV. DNA of the CDR3: TGTGCCAGCAGGGTCAGGGCCACCTACGAGCAGTACGTC.